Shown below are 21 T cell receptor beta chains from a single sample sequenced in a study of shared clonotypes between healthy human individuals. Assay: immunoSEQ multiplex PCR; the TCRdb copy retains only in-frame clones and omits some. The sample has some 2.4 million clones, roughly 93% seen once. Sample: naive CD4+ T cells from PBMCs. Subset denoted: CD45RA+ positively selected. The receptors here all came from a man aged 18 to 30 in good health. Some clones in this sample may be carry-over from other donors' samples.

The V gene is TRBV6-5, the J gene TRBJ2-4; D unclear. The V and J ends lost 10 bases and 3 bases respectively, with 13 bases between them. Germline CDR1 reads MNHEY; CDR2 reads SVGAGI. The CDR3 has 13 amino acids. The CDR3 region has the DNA TGTGCCACCAGGATGGATTTCAAAAACATTCAGTACTTC. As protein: CATRMDFKNIQYF.

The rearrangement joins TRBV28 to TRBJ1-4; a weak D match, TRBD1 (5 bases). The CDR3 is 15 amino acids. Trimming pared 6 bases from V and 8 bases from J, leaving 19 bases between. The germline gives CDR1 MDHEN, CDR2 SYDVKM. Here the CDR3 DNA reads TGTGCCAGCAGCGAGCCCAGCAGGGTAAGGGAAAAACTGTTTTTT. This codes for CASSEPSRVREKLFF.

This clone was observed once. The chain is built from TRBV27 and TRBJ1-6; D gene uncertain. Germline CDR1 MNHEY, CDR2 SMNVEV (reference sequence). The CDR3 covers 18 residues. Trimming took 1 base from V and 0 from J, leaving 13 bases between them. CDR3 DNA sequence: TGTGCCAGCAGTTTATTTACTTCTGGTCGCTCCTATAATTCACCCCTCCACTTT. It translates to CASSLFTSGRSYNSPLHF.

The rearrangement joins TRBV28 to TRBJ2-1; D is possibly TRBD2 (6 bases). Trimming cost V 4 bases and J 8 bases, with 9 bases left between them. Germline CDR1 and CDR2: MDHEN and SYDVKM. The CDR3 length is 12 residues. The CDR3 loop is CASSSPSDEQFF. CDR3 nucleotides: TGTGCCAGCAGTTCCCCTAGCGATGAGCAGTTCTTC.

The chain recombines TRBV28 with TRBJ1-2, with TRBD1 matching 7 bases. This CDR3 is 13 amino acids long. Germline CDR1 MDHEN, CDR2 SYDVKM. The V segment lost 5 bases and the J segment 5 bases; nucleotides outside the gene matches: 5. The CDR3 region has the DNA TGTGCCAGCAGTCGGGACAGACCTTATGGCTACACCTTC. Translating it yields CASSRDRPYGYTF.

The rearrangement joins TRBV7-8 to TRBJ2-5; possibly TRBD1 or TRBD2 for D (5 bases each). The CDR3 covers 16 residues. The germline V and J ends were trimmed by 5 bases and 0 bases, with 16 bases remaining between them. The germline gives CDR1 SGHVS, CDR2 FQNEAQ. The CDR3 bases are TGTGCCAGCAGCCCCCGGGACCTCCTCGACCAAGAGACCCAGTACTTC. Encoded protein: CASSPRDLLDQETQYF.

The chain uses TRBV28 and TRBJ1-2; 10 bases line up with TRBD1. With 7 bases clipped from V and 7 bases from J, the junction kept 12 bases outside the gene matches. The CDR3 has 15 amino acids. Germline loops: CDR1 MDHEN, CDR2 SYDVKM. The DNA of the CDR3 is TGTGCCAGCAACCTTGGGGGACAGGGGAGGGTTGGCTACACCTTC. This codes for CASNLGGQGRVGYTF.

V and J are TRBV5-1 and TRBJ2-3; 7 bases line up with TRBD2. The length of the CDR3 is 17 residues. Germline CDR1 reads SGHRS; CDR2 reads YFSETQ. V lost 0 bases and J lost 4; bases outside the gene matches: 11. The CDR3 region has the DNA TGCGCCAGCAGCTTGGCCGCAGGACTAGAAGGGCCAGATACGCAGTATTTT. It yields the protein CASSLAAGLEGPDTQYF.

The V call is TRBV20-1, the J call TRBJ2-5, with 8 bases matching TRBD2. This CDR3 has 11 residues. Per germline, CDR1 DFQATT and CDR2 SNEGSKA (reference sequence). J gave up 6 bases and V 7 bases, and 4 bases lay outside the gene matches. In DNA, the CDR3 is TGCAGTGTAGGCGGGAGGCAGACCCAGTACTTC. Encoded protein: CSVGGRQTQYF.

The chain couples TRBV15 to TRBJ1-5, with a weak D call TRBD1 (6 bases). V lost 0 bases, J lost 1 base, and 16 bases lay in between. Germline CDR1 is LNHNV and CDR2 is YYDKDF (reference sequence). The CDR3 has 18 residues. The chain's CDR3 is CATSRDLWERGSNQPQHF. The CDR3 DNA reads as TGTGCCACCAGCAGAGATCTTTGGGAAAGGGGGAGCAATCAGCCCCAGCATTTT.

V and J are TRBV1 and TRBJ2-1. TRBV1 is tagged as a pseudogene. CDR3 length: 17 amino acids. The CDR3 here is CTSTLTHGARSYNEQFF. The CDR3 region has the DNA TGCACCAGCACCCTAACCCACGGGGCCCGCTCCTACAATGAGCAGTTCTTC.

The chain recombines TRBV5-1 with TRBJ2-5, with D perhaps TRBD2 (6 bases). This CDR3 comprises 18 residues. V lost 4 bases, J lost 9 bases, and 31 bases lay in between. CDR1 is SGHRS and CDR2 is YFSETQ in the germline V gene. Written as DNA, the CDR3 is TGCGCCAGCAGCCCGGGGACTGCCGACGGAGGAAAAAGAGTGCCCCAGTACTTC. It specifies CASSPGTADGGKRVPQYF.

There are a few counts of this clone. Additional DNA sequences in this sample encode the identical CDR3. The DNA of the CDR3 is TGTGCCAGCAGGCTTAACCGGGGGAACACTGAAGCTTTCTTT. Residues: CASRLNRGNTEAFF. This chain joins TRBV6-5 and TRBJ1-1; no firm D call. Per germline, CDR1 MNHEY and CDR2 SVGAGI. This CDR3 spans 14 amino acids. V was trimmed by 6 bases and J by 1 base, leaving 12 bases between them.

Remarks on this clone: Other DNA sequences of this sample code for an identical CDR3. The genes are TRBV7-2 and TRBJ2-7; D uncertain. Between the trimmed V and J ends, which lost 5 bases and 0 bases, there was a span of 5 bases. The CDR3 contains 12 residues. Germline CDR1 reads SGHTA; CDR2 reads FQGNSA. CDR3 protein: CASSQDSYEQYF. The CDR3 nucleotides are TGTGCCAGCAGCCAAGACTCCTACGAGCAGTACTTC.

The CDR3 nucleotides read TGTGCCAGCAGGACAGGGGGCCTCTATGGCTACACCTTC. Translating gives CASRTGGLYGYTF. The gene calls are TRBV28 and TRBJ1-2; 10 bases are a match to TRBD1. The length of the CDR3 is 13 residues. The germline V gene has CDR1 MDHEN and CDR2 SYDVKM. With 6 bases clipped from V and 4 bases from J, the junction kept 2 bases outside the gene matches.

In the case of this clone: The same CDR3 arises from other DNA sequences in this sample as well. CDR3 sequence: CASSRSTDTQYF. CDR3 DNA sequence: TGCGCCAGCAGTCGGAGCACAGATACGCAGTATTTT. The chain links TRBV5-1 to TRBJ2-3, with unresolved D. V was cut by 5 bases and J by 0 bases, with 4 bases left in between. Germline V gene sequence: CDR1 SGHRS, CDR2 YFSETQ. This CDR3 region has 12 residues.

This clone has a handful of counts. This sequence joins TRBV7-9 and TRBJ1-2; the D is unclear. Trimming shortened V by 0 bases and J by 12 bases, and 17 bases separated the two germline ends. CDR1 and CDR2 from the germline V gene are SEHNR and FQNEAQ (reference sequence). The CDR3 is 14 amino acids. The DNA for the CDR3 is TGTGCCAGCAGCTTAGCGACTAGTCGAGTGCCCCACACCTTC. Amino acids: CASSLATSRVPHTF. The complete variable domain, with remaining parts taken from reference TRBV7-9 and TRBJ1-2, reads DTGVSQNPRHKITKRGQNVTFRCDPISEHNRLYWYRQTLGQGPEFLTYFQNEAQLEKSRLLSDRFSAERPKGSFSTLEIQRTEQGDSAMYLCASSLATSRVPHTFGSGTRLTVV.

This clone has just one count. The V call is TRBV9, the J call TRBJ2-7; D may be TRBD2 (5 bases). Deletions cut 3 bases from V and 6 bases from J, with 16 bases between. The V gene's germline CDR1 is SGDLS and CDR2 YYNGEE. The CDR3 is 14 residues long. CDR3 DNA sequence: TGTGCCAGCAGCGCCCTCACCTCGGGGTTCGAGCAGTACTTC. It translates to CASSALTSGFEQYF.

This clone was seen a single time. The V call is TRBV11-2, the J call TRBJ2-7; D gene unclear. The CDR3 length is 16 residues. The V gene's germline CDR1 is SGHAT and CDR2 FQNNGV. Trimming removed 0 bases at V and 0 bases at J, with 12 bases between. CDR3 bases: TGTGCCAGCAGCTTAGAAATGGGTAGGAGCTCCTACGAGCAGTACTTC. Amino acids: CASSLEMGRSSYEQYF.

This CDR3 is CASSGRVGRSYEQYF. CDR3 sequence (DNA): TGTGCCAGTAGCGGGCGGGTGGGCCGCTCCTACGAGCAGTACTTC. This chain uses TRBV19 with TRBJ2-7, with TRBD2 as a possible D gene (5 bases). V was cut by 6 bases and J by 0 bases, with 15 bases left in between. This CDR3 contains 15 residues. Germline V gene lookup returns CDR1 LNHDA and CDR2 SQIVND (reference sequence).

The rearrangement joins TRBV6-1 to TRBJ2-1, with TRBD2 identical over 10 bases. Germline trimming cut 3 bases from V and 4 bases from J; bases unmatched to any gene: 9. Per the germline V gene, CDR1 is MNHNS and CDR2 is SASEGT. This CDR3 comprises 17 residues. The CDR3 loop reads CASSDGAGGPFYNEQFF. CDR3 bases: TGTGCCAGCAGTGATGGAGCGGGAGGGCCGTTTTACAATGAGCAGTTCTTC.